Below, 7 T cell receptor beta chains from the same sample are listed, as sequenced in a study of control samples from healthy donors and cancer patients. The table came from immunoSEQ multiplex PCR; TCRdb's copy has only in-frame clones and leaves some out. The sample consists of 70,000 to 85,000 clones, around 84% of them appearing once. Sequencing used PBMCs. Every receptor here comes from a man in his fifties or sixties with head and neck cancer.

The chain recombines TRBV29-1 with TRBJ1-1; a weak D match, TRBD1 (6 bases). The V end lost 8 bases, the J end lost 3 bases, and 13 bases lay between the germline ends. The V gene's germline CDR1 is SQVTM and CDR2 ANQGSEA. This CDR3 is 12 amino acids long. CDR3 nucleotides: TGCAGCTTGCGGACAGCCGACACTGAAGCTTTCTTT. This sequence encodes CSLRTADTEAFF. The complete variable domain, with remaining parts taken from reference TRBV29-1 and TRBJ1-1, reads SAVISQKPSRDICQRGTSLTIQCQVDSQVTMMFWYRQQPGQSLTLIATANQGSEATYESGFVIDKFPISRPNLTFSTLTVSNMSPEDSSIYLCSLRTADTEAFFGQGTRLTVV.

V and J are TRBV7-6 and TRBJ2-1, with 9 bases aligning to TRBD2. V lost 4 bases, J lost 3 bases, and 7 bases stayed unmatched. The CDR3 consists of 16 residues. Germline CDR1 SGHVS, CDR2 FNYEAQ. The CDR3 reads CASSSPGLAHYNEQFF. The CDR3 nucleotides are TGTGCCAGCAGCTCCCCGGGACTAGCTCACTACAATGAGCAGTTCTTC.

With regard to this clone: One end of the junction varies from germline; a read error may be responsible. The chain joins TRBV6-1 to TRBJ1-2, with 11 nucleotides matching TRBD1. This CDR3 has 14 amino acids. Germline values: CDR1 MNHNS, CDR2 SASEGT. CDR3 residues: CASSEGTGGYGYTF. Written as DNA, the CDR3 is TGTGCCAGCAGCGAAGGGACAGGGGGCTATGGCTACACCTTC.

This chain uses TRBV5-6 with TRBJ2-1; 7 positions agree with TRBD1. Trimming at V came to 3 bases and at J to 3 bases, leaving 9 bases not matched to a gene. The CDR3 extends over 16 amino acids. Germline CDR1 SGHDT, CDR2 YYEEEE. CDR3 in amino acids: CASSYEGRGYYNEQFF. The CDR3 nucleotides are TGTGCCAGCAGCTACGAGGGCAGGGGGTACTACAATGAGCAGTTCTTC.

The rearrangement links TRBV7-9 to TRBJ1-1; weak D call: TRBD1 (5 bases). The CDR3 covers 13 residues. In germline, CDR1 is SEHNR, CDR2 FQNEAQ (reference sequence). V was shortened by 3 bases and J by 7 bases, with 12 bases between the two germline ends. The CDR3 nucleotides read TGTGCCAGCAGCTTGTATCAGGGAGGTGAAGCTTTCTTT. It encodes CASSLYQGGEAFF.

This chain connects TRBV28 to TRBJ2-1; 11 bases map to TRBD1. Germline loops: CDR1 MDHEN, CDR2 SYDVKM. V trimming: 7 bases; J trimming: 8 bases; junction bases outside the gene matches: 10. The CDR3 loop spans 15 amino acids. CDR3 DNA sequence: TGTGCCAGCATCTTAGGGACAGGGGGTAGCGATGAGCAGTTCTTC. It translates to CASILGTGGSDEQFF.

The chain links TRBV11-2 to TRBJ2-1; 8 bases line up with TRBD1. Germline loops: CDR1 SGHAT, CDR2 FQNNGV. V shed 5 bases, J shed 8 bases, and the junction held 11 bases outside the gene matches. This CDR3 spans 15 amino acids. For the CDR3, the DNA is TGTGCCAGCAGCGCACGACAGGGGATCGGGGATGAGCAGTTCTTC. Protein: CASSARQGIGDEQFF.